This T cell receptor (beta chain) is drawn from a study of T cell repertoires in ileal Crohn's disease. Across the study: M6 samples are neoterminal ileum biopsies from postoperative colonoscopy.

This clone was observed a handful of times. Other DNA sequences in this sample translate to the same CDR3. The repertoire was sequenced with immunoSEQ multiplex PCR; TCRdb's copy has only in-frame clones and lacks some. The repertoire has about 3,900 clones, 75% to 85% of them found once; the top ten carry roughly 14%. Time point denoted: neoterminal ileum biopsy at postoperative endoscopy, about 6 months after surgery. Trimming cost V 3 bases and J 5 bases, with 8 bases left between them. Germline CDR1 KGHSH, CDR2 LQKENI. This CDR3 region has 13 residues. The sequence was collected from an adult with Crohn's disease. The chain is built from TRBV18 and TRBJ1-5; TRBD1 is a possible D gene (5 bases). Sequencing was done on a sample of ileal tissue. CDR3 sequence (DNA): TGTGCCAGCTCACCTCCGGGGGATCAGCCCCAGCATTTT. Translated: CASSPPGDQPQHF.